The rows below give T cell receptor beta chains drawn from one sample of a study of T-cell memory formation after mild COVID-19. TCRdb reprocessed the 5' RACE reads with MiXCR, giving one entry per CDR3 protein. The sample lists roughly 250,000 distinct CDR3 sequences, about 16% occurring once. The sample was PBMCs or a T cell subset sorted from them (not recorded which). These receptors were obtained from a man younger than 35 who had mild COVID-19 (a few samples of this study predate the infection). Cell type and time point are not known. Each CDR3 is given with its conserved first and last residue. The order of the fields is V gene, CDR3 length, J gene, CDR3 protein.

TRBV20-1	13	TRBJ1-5	CSARDSPNQPQHF
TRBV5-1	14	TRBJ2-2	CASGWEWNAGELFF
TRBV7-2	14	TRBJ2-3	CASSPTSGGWTQYF
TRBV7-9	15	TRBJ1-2	CASSFGRGGAYGYTF
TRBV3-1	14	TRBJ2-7	CASSQVGGIYEQYF
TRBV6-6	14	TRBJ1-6	CASSYAWGDSPLHF
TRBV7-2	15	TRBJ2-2	CASSFSGRDTGELFF
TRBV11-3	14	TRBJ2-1	CASSRRGEGNEQFF
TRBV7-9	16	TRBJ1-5	CASSLEGQGSRMPQHF
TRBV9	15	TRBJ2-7	CASSVVGERGSEQYF